This T cell receptor (beta chain) was found in a study of metastatic and nonmetastatic thyroid tumors. CDR1 and CDR2 (germline): SGHVS, FQNEAQ. V was clipped by 5 bases and J by 0 bases, with 23 bases between them. This CDR3 is built from 18 residues. TCRdb ran MiXCR on the PCR reads. The sample yields almost 70,000 clones, approximately 15% seen once. Patients had received no treatment of any kind before thyroid surgery. The sequence was collected from a male donor with papillary thyroid cancer or a benign thyroid nodule (not recorded which). Some clones in this sample may be carry-over from other donors' samples. The gene calls are TRBV7-8 and TRBJ2-7; D is perhaps TRBD1 (6 bases). Sequencing input: blood. CDR3 DNA: TGTGCCAGCAGCCCCTCCTCGACCCGGGACACCAGCTCCTACGAGCAGTACTTC. This translates into CASSPSSTRDTSSYEQYF.